Detailed here is one T cell receptor (beta chain). This record comes from a study of T cells after yellow fever vaccination. One entry per CDR3 protein, called by TCRdb with MiXCR from the 5' RACE reads. The repertoire includes more than 65,000 distinct CDR3 sequences, less than 15% of them detected once, and around 25% sits in the top ten. The V gene's germline CDR1 is MNHEY and CDR2 SVGAGI. The CDR3 totals 14 residues. V was trimmed by 2 bases and J by 4 bases, leaving 11 bases between them. This chain connects TRBV6-5 to TRBJ2-5; D possibly corresponds to TRBD2 (5 bases). The sequencing used CD8+ T cells not binding an NS4B(214-222) dextramer, sorted from PBMCs, collected 21 days after the first yellow fever vaccination. This receptor was identified in a man aged 18-30 years who received the YFV17D yellow fever vaccine. This chain's CDR3 is CASSYMRELETQYF. CDR3 DNA: TGTGCCAGCAGTTACATGAGGGAATTAGAGACCCAGTACTTC.